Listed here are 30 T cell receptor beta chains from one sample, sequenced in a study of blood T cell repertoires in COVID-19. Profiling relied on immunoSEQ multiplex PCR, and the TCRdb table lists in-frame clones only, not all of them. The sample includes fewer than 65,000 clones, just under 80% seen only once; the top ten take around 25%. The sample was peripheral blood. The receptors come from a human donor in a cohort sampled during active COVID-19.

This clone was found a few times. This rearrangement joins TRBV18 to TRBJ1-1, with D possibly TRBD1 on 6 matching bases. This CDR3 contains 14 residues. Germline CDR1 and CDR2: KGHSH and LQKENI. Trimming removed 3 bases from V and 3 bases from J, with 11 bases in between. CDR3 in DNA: TGTGCCAGCTCACCTTCAGGGGTGGACACTGAAGCTTTCTTT. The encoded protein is CASSPSGVDTEAFF. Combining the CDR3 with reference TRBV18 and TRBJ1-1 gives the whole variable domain NAGVMQNPRHLVRRRGQEARLRCSPMKGHSHVYWYRQLPEEGLKFMVYLQKENIIDESGMPKERFSAEFPKEGPSILRIQQVVRGDSAAYFCASSPSGVDTEAFFGQGTRLTVV.

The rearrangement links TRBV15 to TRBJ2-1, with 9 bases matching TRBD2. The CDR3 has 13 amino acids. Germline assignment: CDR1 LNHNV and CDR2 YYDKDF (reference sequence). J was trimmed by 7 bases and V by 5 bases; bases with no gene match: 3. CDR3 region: CATSQGLANEQFF. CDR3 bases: TGTGCCACCAGCCAAGGACTAGCGAATGAGCAGTTCTTC.

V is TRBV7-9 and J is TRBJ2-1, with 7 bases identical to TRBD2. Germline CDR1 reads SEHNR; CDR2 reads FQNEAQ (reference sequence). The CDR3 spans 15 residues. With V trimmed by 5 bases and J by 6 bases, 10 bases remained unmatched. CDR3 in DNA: TGTGCCAGCAGCCCAATGGGACGGGAGGTCAATGAGCAGTTCTTC. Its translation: CASSPMGREVNEQFF. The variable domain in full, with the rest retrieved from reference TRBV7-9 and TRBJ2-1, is DTGVSQNPRHKITKRGQNVTFRCDPISEHNRLYWYRQTLGQGPEFLTYFQNEAQLEKSRLLSDRFSAERPKGSFSTLEIQRTEQGDSAMYLCASSPMGREVNEQFFGPGTRLTVL.

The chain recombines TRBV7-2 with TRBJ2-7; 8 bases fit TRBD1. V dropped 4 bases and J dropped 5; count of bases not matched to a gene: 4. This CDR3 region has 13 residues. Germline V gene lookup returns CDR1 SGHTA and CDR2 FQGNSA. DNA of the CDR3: TGTGCCAGCAGCTCCTGGACAGGGAACGAGCAGTACTTC. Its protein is CASSSWTGNEQYF.

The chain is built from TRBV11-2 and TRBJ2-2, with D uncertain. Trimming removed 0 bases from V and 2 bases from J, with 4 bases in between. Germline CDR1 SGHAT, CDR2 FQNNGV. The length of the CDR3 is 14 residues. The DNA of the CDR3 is TGTGCCAGCAGCTTAGAAACTAACACCGGGGAGCTGTTTTTT. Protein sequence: CASSLETNTGELFF.

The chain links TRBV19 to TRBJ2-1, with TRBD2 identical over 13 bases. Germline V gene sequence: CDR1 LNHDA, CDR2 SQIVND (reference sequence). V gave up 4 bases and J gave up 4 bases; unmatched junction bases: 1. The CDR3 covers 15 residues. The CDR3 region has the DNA TGTGCCAGTAGTACGACTAGCGGGAGGTACAATGAGCAGTTCTTC. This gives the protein CASSTTSGRYNEQFF.

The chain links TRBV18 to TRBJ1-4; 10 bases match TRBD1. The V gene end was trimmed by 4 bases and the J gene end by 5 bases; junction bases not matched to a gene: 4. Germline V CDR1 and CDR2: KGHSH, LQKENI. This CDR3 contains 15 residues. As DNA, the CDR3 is TGTGCCAGCTCACGAGGGACAGGGGAGAATGAAAAACTGTTTTTT. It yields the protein CASSRGTGENEKLFF.

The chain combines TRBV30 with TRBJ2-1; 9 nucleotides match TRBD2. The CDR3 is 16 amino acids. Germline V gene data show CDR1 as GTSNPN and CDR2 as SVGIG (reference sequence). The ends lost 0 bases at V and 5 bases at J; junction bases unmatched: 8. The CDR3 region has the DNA TGTGCCTGGAGTGTACGGCGGACTAGCGTAGACAATGAGCAGTTCTTC. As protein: CAWSVRRTSVDNEQFF.

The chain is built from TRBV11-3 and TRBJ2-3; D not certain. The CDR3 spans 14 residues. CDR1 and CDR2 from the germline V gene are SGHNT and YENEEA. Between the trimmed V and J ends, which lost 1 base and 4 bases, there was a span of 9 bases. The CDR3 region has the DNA TGTGCCAGCAGCTTAGCGGTCGAGTCAGATACGCAGTATTTT. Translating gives CASSLAVESDTQYF. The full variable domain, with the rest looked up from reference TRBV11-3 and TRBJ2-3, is EAGVVQSPRYKIIEKKQPVAFWCNPISGHNTLYWYLQNLGQGPELLIRYENEEAVDDSQLPKDRFSAERLKGVDSTLKIQPAELGDSAVYLCASSLAVESDTQYFGPGTRLTVL.

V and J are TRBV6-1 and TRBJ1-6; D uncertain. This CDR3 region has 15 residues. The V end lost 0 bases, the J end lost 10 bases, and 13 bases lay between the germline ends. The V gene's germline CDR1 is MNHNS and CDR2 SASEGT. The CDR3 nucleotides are TGTGCCAGCAGTGAAGCGGGTGGAGTCCACTCACCCCTCCACTTT. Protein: CASSEAGGVHSPLHF.

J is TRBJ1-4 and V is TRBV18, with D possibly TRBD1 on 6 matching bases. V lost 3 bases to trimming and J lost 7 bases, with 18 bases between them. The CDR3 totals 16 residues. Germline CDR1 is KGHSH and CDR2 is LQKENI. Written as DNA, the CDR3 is TGTGCCAGCTCACCCCAACAGGATCCGACAGGTGAAAAACTGTTTTTT. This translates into CASSPQQDPTGEKLFF.

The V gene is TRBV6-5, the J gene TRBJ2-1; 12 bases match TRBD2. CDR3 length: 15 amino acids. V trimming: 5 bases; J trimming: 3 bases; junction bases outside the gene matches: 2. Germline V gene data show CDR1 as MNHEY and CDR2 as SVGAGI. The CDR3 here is CASSLAGGDYNEQFF. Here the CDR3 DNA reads TGTGCCAGCAGTCTAGCGGGAGGGGACTACAATGAGCAGTTCTTC.

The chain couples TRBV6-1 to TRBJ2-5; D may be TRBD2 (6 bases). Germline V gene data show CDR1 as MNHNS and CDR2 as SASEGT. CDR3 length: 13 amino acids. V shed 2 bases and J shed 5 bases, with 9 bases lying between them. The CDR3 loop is CASSESGRETQYF. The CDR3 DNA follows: TGTGCCAGCAGTGAAAGTGGGAGGGAGACCCAGTACTTC.

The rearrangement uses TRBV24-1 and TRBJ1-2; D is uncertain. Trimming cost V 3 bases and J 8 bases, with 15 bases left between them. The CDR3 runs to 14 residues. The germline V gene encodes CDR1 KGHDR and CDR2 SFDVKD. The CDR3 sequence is CATSDPRRGRGYTF. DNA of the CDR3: TGTGCCACCAGTGATCCCCGACGAGGGCGCGGCTACACCTTC.

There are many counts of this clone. The CDR3 sequence is CASSPRQVLLYEQYF. In DNA form, the CDR3 reads TGTGCCAGCAGCCCGAGACAGGTTCTACTCTACGAGCAGTACTTC. The chain uses TRBV7-8 and TRBJ2-7; D perhaps matches TRBD1 (6 bases). Germline V gene lookup returns CDR1 SGHVS and CDR2 FQNEAQ. The CDR3 consists of 15 residues. The V end was cut by 5 bases, the J end by 3 bases, with 17 bases between.

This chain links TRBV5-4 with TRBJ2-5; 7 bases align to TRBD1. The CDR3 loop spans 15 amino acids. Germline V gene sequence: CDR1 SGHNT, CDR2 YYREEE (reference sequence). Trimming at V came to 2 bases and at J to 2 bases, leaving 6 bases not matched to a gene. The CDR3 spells CASSFRTGLQETQYF. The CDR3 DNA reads TGTGCCAGCAGCTTTCGGACAGGACTTCAAGAGACCCAGTACTTC.

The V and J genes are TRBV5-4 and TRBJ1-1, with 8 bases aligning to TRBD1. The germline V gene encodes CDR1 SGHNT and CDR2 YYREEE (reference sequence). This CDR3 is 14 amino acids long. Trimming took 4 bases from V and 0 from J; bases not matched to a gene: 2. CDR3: CASSNRGLNTEAFF. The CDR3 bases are TGTGCCAGCAGCAACAGGGGGTTGAACACTGAAGCTTTCTTT.

CDR3 sequence: CASSVGRGYGGYTF. The CDR3, as DNA: TGTGCCAGCAGCGTAGGTAGAGGGTATGGTGGCTACACCTTC. This chain connects TRBV9 to TRBJ1-2; D call uncertain. Trimming pared 0 bases from V and 7 bases from J, leaving 13 bases between. The CDR3 has 14 residues. CDR1 SGDLS and CDR2 YYNGEE come from the germline V gene. Filled out from reference TRBV9 and TRBJ1-2, the complete variable domain reads DSGVTQTPKHLITATGQRVTLRCSPRSGDLSVYWYQQSLDQGLQFLIQYYNGEERAKGNILERFSAQQFPDLHSELNLSSLELGDSALYFCASSVGRGYGGYTFGSGTRLTVV.

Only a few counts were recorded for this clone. CDR3 residues: CATSREGGRSNEQYF. The CDR3 DNA follows: TGTGCCACCAGCAGAGAAGGCGGGAGGAGTAACGAGCAGTACTTC. The V and J genes are TRBV15 and TRBJ2-7, with TRBD2 matching over 8 bases. V lost 0 bases to trimming and J lost 5 bases; unmatched junction nucleotides: 6. Germline V gives CDR1 LNHNV, CDR2 YYDKDF (reference sequence). The CDR3 totals 15 residues.

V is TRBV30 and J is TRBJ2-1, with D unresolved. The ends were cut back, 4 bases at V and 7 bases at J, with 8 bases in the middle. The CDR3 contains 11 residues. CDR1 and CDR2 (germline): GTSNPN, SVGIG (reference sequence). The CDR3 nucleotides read TGTGCCTGGATGTTATTTAATGAGCAGTTCTTC. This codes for CAWMLFNEQFF.

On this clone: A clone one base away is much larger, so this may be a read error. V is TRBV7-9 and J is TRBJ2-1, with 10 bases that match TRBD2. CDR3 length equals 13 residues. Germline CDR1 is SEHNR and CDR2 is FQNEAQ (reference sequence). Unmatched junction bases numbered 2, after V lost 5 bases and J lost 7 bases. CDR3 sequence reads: CASSPAGGNEQFF. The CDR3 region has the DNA TGTGCCAGCAGCCCAGCGGGGGGGAATGAGCAGTTCTTC.

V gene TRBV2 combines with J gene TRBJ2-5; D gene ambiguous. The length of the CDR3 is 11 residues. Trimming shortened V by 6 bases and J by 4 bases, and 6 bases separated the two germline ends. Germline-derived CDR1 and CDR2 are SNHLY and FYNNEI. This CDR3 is CASSVRETQYF. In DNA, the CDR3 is TGTGCCAGCAGCGTCCGAGAGACCCAGTACTTC.

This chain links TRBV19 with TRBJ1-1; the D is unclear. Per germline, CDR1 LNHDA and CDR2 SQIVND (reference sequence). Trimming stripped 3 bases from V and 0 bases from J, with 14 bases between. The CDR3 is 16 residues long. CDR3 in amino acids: CASSIGYRAMNTEAFF. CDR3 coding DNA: TGTGCCAGTAGTATCGGCTACAGAGCCATGAACACTGAAGCTTTCTTT.

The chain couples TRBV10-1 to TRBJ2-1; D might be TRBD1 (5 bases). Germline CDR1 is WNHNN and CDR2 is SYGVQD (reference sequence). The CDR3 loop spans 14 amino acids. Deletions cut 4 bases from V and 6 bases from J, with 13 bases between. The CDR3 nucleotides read TGCGCCAGCAGTGCTCAGGGTCGAGTCAATGAGCAGTTCTTC. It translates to CASSAQGRVNEQFF.

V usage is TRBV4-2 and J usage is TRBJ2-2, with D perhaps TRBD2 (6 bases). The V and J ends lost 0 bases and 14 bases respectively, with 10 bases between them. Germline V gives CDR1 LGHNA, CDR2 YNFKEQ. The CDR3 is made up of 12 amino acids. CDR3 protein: CASSQEDGRLFF. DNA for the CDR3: TGTGCCAGCAGCCAAGAGGACGGGAGACTGTTTTTT.

The DNA for the CDR3 is TGTGCCAGCAGCTTGAATCTAGAGACCCAGTACTTC. This translates into CASSLNLETQYF. This chain uses TRBV5-6 with TRBJ2-5; no definite D call. V was clipped by 1 base and J by 4 bases, with 5 bases between them. Germline CDR1 SGHDT, CDR2 YYEEEE. The CDR3 loop spans 12 amino acids.

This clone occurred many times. The DNA of the CDR3 is TGCGCCAGCACCCCCGGGATCCACAGGGCGCAAGAGACCCAGTACTTC. Residues: CASTPGIHRAQETQYF. The chain carries TRBV5-1 and TRBJ2-5, with D possibly matching TRBD1 (6 bases). The germline V and J ends were trimmed by 6 bases and 2 bases, with 20 bases remaining between them. The CDR3 consists of 16 residues. CDR1 is SGHRS, CDR2 YFSETQ, per germline.

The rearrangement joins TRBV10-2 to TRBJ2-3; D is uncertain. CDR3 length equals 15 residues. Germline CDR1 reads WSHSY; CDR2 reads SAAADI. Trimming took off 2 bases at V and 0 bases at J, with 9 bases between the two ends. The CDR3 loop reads CASSETQASTDTQYF. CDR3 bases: TGCGCCAGCAGTGAGACCCAGGCTAGCACAGATACGCAGTATTTT.

The CDR3 DNA reads TGCGCCAGCAGGGCTAGCGGACGCACAGATACGCAGTATTTT. Translating gives CASRASGRTDTQYF. The J gene is TRBJ2-3, the V gene TRBV5-1, with TRBD2 identical over 7 bases. Trimming took 5 bases from V and 1 from J; bases not matched to a gene: 4. Looked up from germline, CDR1 is SGHRS and CDR2 is YFSETQ. The CDR3 spans 14 residues.

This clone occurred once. The CDR3 loop reads CASSSTLGGEAFF. In DNA, the CDR3 is TGTGCCAGCAGCTCAACTCTGGGGGGTGAAGCTTTCTTT. The gene calls are TRBV7-9 and TRBJ1-1, with TRBD1 as a possible D gene (5 bases). The CDR3 contains 13 residues. V shed 4 bases and J shed 7 bases, with 13 bases lying between them. The V gene's germline CDR1 is SEHNR and CDR2 FQNEAQ (reference sequence).